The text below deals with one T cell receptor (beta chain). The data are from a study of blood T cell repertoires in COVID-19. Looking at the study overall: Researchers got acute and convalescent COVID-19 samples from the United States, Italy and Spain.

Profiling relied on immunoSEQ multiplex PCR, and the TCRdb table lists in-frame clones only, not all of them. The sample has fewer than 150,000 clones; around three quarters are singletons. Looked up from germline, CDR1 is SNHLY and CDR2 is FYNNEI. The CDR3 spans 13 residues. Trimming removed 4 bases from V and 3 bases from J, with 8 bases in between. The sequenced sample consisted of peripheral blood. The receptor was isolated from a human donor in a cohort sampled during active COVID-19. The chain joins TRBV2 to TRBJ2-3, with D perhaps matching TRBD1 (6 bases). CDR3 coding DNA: TGTGCCAGCAGTGGGGGGCGAACAGATACGCAGTATTTT. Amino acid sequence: CASSGGRTDTQYF.